The next 2 T cell receptor beta chains were all read from a single sample in a study of cytomegalovirus exposure and HLA in healthy donors. The PCR ran on 60 Vbeta and 13 Jbeta primers. Repertoires were generated with immunoSEQ multiplex PCR, while TCRdb's copy carries only in-frame clones and drops some. The sample has around 150,000 clones, around 63% seen once. Material for sequencing was PBMCs. The receptors come from a human donor in good health.

This clone was seen a few times. The J gene is TRBJ2-5, the V gene TRBV9; no clear D. Deletions cut 0 bases from V and 2 bases from J, with 5 bases between. There are 13 residues in the CDR3. CDR1 and CDR2 from the germline V gene are SGDLS and YYNGEE. Here the CDR3 DNA reads TGTGCCAGCAGCGTAGGCAGACAAGAGACCCAGTACTTC. Its protein product is CASSVGRQETQYF. Full variable domain (remainder filled in from reference TRBV9 and TRBJ2-5): DSGVTQTPKHLITATGQRVTLRCSPRSGDLSVYWYQQSLDQGLQFLIQYYNGEERAKGNILERFSAQQFPDLHSELNLSSLELGDSALYFCASSVGRQETQYFGPGTRLLVL.

The V and J genes are TRBV14 and TRBJ1-2; 9 positions match TRBD1. The CDR3 is 16 residues long. Germline values: CDR1 SGHDN, CDR2 FVKESK. Trimming removed 4 bases from V and 2 bases from J; junction bases left unmatched: 8. The CDR3 region has the DNA TGTGCCAGCAGCCGAAACGACAGGGGGAGGAACTATGGCTACACCTTC. It yields the protein CASSRNDRGRNYGYTF.